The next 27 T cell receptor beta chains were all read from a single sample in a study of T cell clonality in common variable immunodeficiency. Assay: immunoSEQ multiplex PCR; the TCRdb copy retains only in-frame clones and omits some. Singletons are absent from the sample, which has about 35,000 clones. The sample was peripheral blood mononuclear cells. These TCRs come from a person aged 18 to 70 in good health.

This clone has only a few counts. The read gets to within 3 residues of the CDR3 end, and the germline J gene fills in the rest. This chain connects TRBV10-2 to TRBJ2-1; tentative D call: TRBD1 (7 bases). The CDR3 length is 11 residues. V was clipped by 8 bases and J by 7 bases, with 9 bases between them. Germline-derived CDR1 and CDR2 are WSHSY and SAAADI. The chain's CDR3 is CASAGGNEQFF. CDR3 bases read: TGCGCCAGCGCAGGGGGGAATGAG.

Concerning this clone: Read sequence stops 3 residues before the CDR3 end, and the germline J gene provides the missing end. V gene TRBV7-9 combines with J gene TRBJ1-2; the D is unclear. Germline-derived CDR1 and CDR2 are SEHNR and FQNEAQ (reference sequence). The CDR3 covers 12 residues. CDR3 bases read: TGTGCCAGCAGCTCAGGACTTAATGAC. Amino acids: CASSSGLND. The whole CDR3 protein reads CASSSGLNDYTF.

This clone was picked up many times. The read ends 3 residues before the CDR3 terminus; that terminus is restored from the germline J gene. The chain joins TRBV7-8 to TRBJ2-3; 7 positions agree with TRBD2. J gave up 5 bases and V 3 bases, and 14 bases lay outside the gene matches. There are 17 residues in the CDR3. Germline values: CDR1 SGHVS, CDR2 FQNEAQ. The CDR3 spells CASSFPRHAGEGDTQYF. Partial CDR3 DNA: TGTGCCAGCAGCTTCCCCCGGCACGCGGGAGAAGGAGATACG.

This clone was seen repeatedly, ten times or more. CDR3 protein: CASTPGVGARAFF. The sequenced part of the CDR3 DNA is TGTGCCAGCACCCCCGGCGTGGGGGCGCGA. The V gene is TRBV2, the J gene TRBJ1-1, with D perhaps TRBD1 (6 bases). The read ends 3 residues before the CDR3 terminus; that terminus is restored from the germline J gene. This CDR3 has 13 residues. Germline V gene sequence: CDR1 SNHLY, CDR2 FYNNEI.

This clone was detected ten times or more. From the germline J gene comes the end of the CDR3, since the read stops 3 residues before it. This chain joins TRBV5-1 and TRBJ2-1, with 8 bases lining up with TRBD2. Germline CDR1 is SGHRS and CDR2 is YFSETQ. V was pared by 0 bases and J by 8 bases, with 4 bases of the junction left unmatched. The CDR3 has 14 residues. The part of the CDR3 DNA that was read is TGCGCCAGCAGCTTGGCCCAGCGGGAGCATGAG. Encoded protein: CASSLAQREHE. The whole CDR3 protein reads CASSLAQREHEQFF.

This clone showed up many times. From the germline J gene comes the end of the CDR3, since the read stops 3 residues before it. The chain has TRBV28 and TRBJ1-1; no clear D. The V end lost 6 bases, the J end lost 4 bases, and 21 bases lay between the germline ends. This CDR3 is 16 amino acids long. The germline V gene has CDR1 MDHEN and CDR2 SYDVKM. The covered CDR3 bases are TGTGCCAGCAGCCTTGGCGGCCCCCGGGTGGGCACTGAA. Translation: CASSLGGPRVGTE. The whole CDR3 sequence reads CASSLGGPRVGTEAFF.

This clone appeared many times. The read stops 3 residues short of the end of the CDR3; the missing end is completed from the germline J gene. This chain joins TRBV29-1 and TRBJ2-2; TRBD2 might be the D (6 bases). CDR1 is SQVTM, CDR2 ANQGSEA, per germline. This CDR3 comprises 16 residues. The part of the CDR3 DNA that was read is TGCAGCGTTGGGAGGGCTACCTTTACTGGGGCCAACGTG. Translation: CSVGRATFTGANV. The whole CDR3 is CSVGRATFTGANVLFF.

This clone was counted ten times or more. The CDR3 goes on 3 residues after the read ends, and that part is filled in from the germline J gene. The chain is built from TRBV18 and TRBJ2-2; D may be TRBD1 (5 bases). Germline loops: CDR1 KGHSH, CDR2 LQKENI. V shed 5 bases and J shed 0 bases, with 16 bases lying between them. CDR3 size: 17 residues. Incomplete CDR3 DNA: TGTGCCAGCTCATCTCCGTCAGGGTCCCCGAACACCGGGGAG. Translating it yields CASSSPSGSPNTGE. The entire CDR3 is CASSSPSGSPNTGELFF.

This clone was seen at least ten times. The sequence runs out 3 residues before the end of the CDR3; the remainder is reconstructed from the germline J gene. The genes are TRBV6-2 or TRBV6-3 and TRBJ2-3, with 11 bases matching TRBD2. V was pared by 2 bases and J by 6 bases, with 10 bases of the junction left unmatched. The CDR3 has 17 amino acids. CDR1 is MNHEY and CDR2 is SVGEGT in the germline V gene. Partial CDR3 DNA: TGTGCCAGCAGTTACCCCACTAGCGGGAGCAAGGTCGATACG. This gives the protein CASSYPTSGSKVDT. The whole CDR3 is CASSYPTSGSKVDTQYF.

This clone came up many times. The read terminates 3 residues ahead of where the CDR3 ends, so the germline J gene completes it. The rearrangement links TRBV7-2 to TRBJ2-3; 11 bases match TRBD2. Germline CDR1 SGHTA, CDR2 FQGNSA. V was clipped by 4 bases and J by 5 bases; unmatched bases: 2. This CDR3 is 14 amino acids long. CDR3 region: CASSYSGRGDTQYF. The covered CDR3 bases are TGTGCCAGCAGCTATAGCGGGAGGGGAGATACG.

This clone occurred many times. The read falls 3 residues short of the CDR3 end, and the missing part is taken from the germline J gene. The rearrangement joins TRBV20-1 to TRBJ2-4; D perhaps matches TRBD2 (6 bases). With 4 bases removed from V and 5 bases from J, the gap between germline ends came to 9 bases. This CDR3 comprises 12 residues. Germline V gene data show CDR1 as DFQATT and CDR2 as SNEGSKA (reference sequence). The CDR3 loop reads CSAKLAENIQYF. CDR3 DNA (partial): TGCAGTGCTAAACTAGCAGAAAACATT.

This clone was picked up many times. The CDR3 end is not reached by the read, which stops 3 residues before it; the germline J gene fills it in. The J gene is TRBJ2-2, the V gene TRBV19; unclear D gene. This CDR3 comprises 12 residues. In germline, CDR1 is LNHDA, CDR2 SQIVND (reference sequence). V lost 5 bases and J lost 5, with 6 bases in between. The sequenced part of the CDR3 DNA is TGTGCCAGTAGTTTCCGTACCGGGGAG. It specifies CASSFRTGE. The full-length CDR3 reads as CASSFRTGELFF.

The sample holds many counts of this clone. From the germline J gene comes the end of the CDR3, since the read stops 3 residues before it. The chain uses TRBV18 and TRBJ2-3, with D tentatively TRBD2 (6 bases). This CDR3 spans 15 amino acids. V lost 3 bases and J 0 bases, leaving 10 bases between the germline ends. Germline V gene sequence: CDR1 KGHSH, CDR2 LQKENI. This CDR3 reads CASSPEGPSTDTQYF. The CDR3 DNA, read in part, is TGTGCCAGCTCACCGGAGGGGCCTAGCACAGATACG.

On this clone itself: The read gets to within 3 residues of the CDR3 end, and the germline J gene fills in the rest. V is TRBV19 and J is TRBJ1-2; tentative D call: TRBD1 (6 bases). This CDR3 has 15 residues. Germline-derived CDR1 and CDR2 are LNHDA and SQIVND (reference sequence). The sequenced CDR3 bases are TGTGCCAGTAGTATTTCTCGGACAGCCTCCTACGAC. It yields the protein CASSISRTASYD. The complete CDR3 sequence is CASSISRTASYDYTF.

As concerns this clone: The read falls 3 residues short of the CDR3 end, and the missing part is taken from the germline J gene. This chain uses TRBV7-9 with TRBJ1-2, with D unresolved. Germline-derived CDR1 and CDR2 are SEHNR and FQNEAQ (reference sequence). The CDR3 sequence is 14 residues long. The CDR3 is CASSSLAVFYDYTF. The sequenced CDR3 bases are TGTGCCAGCAGCTCACTAGCGGTATTTTACGAC.

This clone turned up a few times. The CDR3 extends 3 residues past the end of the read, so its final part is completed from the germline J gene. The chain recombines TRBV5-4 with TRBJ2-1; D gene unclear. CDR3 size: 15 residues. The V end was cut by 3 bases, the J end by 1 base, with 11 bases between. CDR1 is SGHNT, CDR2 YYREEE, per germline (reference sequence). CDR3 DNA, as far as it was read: TGTGCCAGCAGCTCCCCCATGCGTTCCTACAATGAG. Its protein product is CASSSPMRSYNE. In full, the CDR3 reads CASSSPMRSYNEQFF.

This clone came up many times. The CDR3 loop reads CASSLAGYGYTF. The sequenced part of the CDR3 DNA is TGTGCCAGCAGCTTGGCAGGCTATGGC. The V gene is TRBV5-6, the J gene TRBJ1-2, with no clear D. The read ends 3 residues early relative to the CDR3; the germline J gene fills the gap. Germline CDR1 reads SGHDT; CDR2 reads YYEEEE. V lost 0 bases, J lost 4 bases, and 4 bases lay in between. The CDR3 has 12 amino acids.

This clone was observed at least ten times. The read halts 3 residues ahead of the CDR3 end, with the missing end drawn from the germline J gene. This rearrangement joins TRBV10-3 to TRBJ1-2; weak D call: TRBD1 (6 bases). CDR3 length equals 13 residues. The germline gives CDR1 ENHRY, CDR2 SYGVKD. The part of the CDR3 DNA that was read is TGTGCCATCAAGGGGGTCCTCTCGGACGAG. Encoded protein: CAIKGVLSDE. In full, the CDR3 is CAIKGVLSDEYTF.

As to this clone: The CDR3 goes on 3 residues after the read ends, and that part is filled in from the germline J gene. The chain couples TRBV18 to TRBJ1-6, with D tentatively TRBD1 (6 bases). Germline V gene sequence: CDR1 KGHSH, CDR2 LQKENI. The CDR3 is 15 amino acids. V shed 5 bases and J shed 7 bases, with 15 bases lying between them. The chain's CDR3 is CASSTTGMGNSPLHF. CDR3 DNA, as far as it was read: TGTGCCAGCTCAACAACAGGGATGGGAAATTCACCC.

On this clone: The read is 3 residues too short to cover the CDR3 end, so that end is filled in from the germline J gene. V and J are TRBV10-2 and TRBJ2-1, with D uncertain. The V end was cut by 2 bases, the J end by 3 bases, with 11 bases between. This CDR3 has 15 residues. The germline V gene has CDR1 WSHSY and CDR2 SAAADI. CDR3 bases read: TGCGCCAGCAGTGAGATTGTAGGGTACTACAATGAG. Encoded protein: CASSEIVGYYNE. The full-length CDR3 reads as CASSEIVGYYNEQFF.

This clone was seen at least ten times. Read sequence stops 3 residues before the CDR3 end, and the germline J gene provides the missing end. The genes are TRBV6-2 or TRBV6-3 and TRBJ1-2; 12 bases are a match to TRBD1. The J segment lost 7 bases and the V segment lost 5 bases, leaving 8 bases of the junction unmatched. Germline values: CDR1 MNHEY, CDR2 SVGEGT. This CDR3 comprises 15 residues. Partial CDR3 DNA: TGTGCCAGCAGTGACCCGGGACAGGGGGCGATTGGC. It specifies CASSDPGQGAIG. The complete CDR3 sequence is CASSDPGQGAIGYTF.

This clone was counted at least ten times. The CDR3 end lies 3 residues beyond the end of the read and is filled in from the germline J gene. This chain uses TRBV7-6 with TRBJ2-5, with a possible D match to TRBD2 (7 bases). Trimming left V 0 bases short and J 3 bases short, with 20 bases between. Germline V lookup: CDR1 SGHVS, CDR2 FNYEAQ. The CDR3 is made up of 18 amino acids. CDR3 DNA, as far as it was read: TGTGCCAGCAGCTTAGCGCTGGGGGGGGCGCTCCAAAAAGAGACC. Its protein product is CASSLALGGALQKET. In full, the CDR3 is CASSLALGGALQKETQYF. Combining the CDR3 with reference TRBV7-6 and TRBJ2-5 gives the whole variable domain GAGVSQSPRYKVTKRGQDVALRCDPISGHVSLYWYRQALGQGPEFLTYFNYEAQQDKSGLPNDRFSAERPEGSISTLTIQRTEQRDSAMYRCASSLALGGALQKETQYFGPGTRLLVL.

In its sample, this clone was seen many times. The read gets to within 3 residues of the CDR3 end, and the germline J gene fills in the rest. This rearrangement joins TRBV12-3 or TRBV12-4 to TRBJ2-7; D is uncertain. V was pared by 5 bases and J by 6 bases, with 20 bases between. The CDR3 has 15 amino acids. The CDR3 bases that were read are TGTGCCAGCAGTGCCGGATTGGGCAGCCCCACCGAG. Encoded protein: CASSAGLGSPTE. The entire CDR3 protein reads CASSAGLGSPTEQYF.

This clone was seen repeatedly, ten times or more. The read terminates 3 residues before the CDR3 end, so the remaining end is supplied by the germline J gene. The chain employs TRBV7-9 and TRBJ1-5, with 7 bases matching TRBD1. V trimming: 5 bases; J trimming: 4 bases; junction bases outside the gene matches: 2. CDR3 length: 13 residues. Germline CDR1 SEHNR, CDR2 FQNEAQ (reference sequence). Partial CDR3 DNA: TGTGCCAGCAGCGCAGGGGGGAATCAGCCC. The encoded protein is CASSAGGNQP. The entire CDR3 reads CASSAGGNQPQHF.

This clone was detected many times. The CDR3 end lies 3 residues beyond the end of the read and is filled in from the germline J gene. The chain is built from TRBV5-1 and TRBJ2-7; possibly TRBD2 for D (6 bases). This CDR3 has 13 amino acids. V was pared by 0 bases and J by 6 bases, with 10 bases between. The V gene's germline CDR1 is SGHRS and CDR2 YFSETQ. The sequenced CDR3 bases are TGCGCCAGCAGCTTGGGACTAGAAGGCGAG. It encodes CASSLGLEGE. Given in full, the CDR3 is CASSLGLEGEQYF.

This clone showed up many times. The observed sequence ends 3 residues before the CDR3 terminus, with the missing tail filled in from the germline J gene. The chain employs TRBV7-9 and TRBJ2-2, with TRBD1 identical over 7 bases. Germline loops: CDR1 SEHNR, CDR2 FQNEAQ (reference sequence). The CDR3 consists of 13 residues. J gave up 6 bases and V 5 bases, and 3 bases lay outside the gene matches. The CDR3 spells CASSPDRAGELFF. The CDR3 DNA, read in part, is TGTGCCAGCAGCCCCGACAGGGCCGGGGAG.

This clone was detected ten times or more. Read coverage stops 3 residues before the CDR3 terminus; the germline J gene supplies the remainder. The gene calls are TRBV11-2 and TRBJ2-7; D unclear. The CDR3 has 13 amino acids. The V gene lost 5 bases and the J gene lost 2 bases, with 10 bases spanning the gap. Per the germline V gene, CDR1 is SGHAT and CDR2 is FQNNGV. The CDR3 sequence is CASSPLLPYEQYF. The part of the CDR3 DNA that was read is TGTGCCAGCAGCCCTCTACTACCCTACGAG.